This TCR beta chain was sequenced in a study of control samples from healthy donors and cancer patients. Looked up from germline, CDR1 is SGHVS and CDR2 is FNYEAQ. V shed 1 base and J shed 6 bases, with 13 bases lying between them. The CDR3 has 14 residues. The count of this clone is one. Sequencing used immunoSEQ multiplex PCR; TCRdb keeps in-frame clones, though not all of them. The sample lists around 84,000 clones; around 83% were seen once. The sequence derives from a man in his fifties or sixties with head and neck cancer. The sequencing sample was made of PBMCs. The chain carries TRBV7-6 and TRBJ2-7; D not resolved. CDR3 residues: CASSLGPTMFEQYF. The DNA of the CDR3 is TGTGCCAGCAGCTTAGGCCCGACGATGTTCGAGCAGTACTTC.